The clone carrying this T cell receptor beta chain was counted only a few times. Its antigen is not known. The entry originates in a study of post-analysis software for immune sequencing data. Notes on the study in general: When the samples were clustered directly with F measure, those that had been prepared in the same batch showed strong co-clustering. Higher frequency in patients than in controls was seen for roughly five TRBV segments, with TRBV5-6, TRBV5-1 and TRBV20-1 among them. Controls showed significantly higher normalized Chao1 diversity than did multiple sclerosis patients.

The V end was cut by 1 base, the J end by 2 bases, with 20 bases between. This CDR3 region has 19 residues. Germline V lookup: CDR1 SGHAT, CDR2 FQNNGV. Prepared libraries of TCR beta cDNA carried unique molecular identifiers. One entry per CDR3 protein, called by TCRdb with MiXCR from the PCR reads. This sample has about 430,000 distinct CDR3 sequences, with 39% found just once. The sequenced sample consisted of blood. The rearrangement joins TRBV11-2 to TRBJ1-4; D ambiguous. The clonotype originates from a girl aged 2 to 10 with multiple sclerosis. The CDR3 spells CASSLGRVFESATNEKLFF. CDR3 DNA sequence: TGTGCCAGCAGCTTAGGCCGGGTATTTGAGTCGGCGACTAATGAAAAACTGTTTTTT.